Below are 3 T cell receptor beta chains sequenced from a single sample in a study of identical twins. TCRdb fed the 5' RACE reads into MiXCR, producing one record per CDR3 protein. The table shows roughly 1,500,000 distinct CDR3 sequences, with around 33% occurring only once. The specimen sequenced was cord blood. The receptors stem from a newborn girl in good health.

V usage is TRBV10-3 and J usage is TRBJ2-3; 8 bases map to TRBD2. Germline CDR1 and CDR2: ENHRY and SYGVKD. V shed 2 bases and J 5 bases; nucleotides not matched to a gene: 0. The CDR3 contains 13 residues. The CDR3 spells CAISETSGDTQYF. The CDR3 DNA is TGTGCCATCAGTGAGACTAGCGGAGATACGCAGTATTTT.

The chain joins TRBV5-5 to TRBJ2-1; D possibly matches TRBD1 or TRBD2 (5 bases each). The CDR3 is made up of 15 amino acids. CDR1 and CDR2 (germline): SGHKS, YYEKEE (reference sequence). Between the trimmed V and J ends, which lost 4 bases and 8 bases, there was a span of 19 bases. The chain's CDR3 is CASSAEGIRFHEQFF. The CDR3, as DNA: TGTGCCAGCAGCGCCGAGGGGATACGGTTCCATGAGCAGTTCTTC.

The chain joins TRBV20-1 to TRBJ1-4; 9 nucleotides agree with TRBD1. The CDR3 has 13 residues. V trimming: 6 bases; J trimming: 7 bases; junction bases outside the gene matches: 6. The V gene's germline CDR1 is DFQATT and CDR2 SNEGSKA (reference sequence). CDR3 in amino acids: CSAQGASGEKLFF. CDR3 DNA: TGCAGTGCACAGGGGGCCTCTGGTGAAAAACTGTTTTTT.